A selection of T cell receptor beta chains follows, all from one sample in a study of shared clonotypes between healthy human individuals. Generated by immunoSEQ multiplex PCR, the TCRdb table keeps only in-frame clones and is missing some. The data hold around 2.5 million clones, with 90% to 95% observed a single time. The sample comprised naive CD4+ T cells from PBMCs. Receptors were obtained from a man between 18 and 35 years old in good health. Some clones in this sample may be carry-over from other donors' samples. Each CDR3 is given with its conserved first and last residue. The D gene is left open where the match is weak. Size values are once, few and many counts, or a class for expanded clones, and some rows have none.

j_call: TRBJ2-7; clone_size: -; d_call: TRBD1; v_call: TRBV5-1; cdr3_nt: TGCGCCAGCAGCTTAAAGGGGGCGGGCTACGAGCAGTACTTC; cdr3_aa: CASSLKGAGYEQYF
j_call: TRBJ2-3; clone_size: once; d_call: TRBD1; v_call: TRBV5-1; cdr3_nt: TGCGCCAGCAGCTTGGAAGGGGACAGAAGCACAGATACGCAGTATTTT; cdr3_aa: CASSLEGDRSTDTQYF
j_call: TRBJ2-7; clone_size: once; d_call: TRBD2; v_call: TRBV6-5; cdr3_nt: TGTGCCAGCAGTTACGGCGCTAGCGGGCCCTACGAGCAGTACTTC; cdr3_aa: CASSYGASGPYEQYF
j_call: TRBJ1-2; clone_size: -; d_call: -; v_call: TRBV7-8; cdr3_nt: TGTGCCAGCAGCTTTGGTGCTTACCAGGGGTATGGCTACACCTTC; cdr3_aa: CASSFGAYQGYGYTF
j_call: TRBJ1-2; clone_size: -; d_call: -; v_call: TRBV5-1; cdr3_nt: TGCGCCAGCAGCTTGGGCTCTAGGGCGGAATACACCTTC; cdr3_aa: CASSLGSRAEYTF
j_call: TRBJ1-5; clone_size: once; d_call: -; v_call: TRBV5-1; cdr3_nt: TGCGCCAGCAGCCCGTCTTCGGGGGGCAATCAGCCCCAGCATTTT; cdr3_aa: CASSPSSGGNQPQHF
j_call: TRBJ2-7; clone_size: -; d_call: TRBD1; v_call: TRBV7-8; cdr3_nt: TGTGCCAGCAGTCAAAACCCGGGACAGGAGTACTTC; cdr3_aa: CASSQNPGQEYF
j_call: TRBJ2-5; clone_size: once; d_call: TRBD2; v_call: TRBV29-1; cdr3_nt: TGCAGCGTTTACACTAGCGCTATTCATTGGGCCCAGTACTTC; cdr3_aa: CSVYTSAIHWAQYF
j_call: TRBJ2-1; clone_size: -; d_call: TRBD2; v_call: TRBV18; cdr3_nt: TGTGCCAGCTCACCACCGAGCGGTGGGGGGGTCAATGAGCAGTTCTTC; cdr3_aa: CASSPPSGGGVNEQFF
j_call: TRBJ1-1; clone_size: -; d_call: -; v_call: TRBV6-5; cdr3_nt: TGTGCCAGCACACGGACACAACCAGCAATAGCTGAAGCTTTCTTT; cdr3_aa: CASTRTQPAIAEAFF
j_call: TRBJ1-2; clone_size: -; d_call: -; v_call: TRBV28; cdr3_nt: TGTGCCAGCAGCCTGGACAAGAACTATGGCTACACCTTC; cdr3_aa: CASSLDKNYGYTF
j_call: TRBJ2-7; clone_size: -; d_call: -; v_call: TRBV27; cdr3_nt: TGTGCCAGCAGTTTAGCTCCGGCGACTGGGGCCTACGAGCAGTACTTC; cdr3_aa: CASSLAPATGAYEQYF
j_call: TRBJ1-2; clone_size: -; d_call: -; v_call: TRBV11-2; cdr3_nt: TGTGCCAGCAGCTCCCTAACAGGGCCCCGCGATGGCTACACCTTC; cdr3_aa: CASSSLTGPRDGYTF
j_call: TRBJ1-2; clone_size: -; d_call: -; v_call: TRBV5-1; cdr3_nt: TGCGCCAGCAGCTTGGCAGGGGCAGGGGGCTACACCTTC; cdr3_aa: CASSLAGAGGYTF
j_call: TRBJ1-2; clone_size: -; d_call: -; v_call: TRBV19; cdr3_nt: TGTGCCAGTAGTATTAACGCGGGGTATGGCTACACCTTC; cdr3_aa: CASSINAGYGYTF
j_call: TRBJ1-2; clone_size: -; d_call: TRBD1; v_call: TRBV5-1; cdr3_nt: TGCGCCACCAAGACCGGGACAGGGACATATGGCTACACCTTC; cdr3_aa: CATKTGTGTYGYTF
j_call: TRBJ2-7; clone_size: -; d_call: TRBD1; v_call: TRBV6-5; cdr3_nt: TGTGCCAGCAGTTACACCGGGACAGGGGGCTACGAGCAGTACTTC; cdr3_aa: CASSYTGTGGYEQYF
j_call: TRBJ2-2; clone_size: -; d_call: TRBD1; v_call: TRBV7-2; cdr3_nt: TGTGCCAGCAGATGGGGACAGGGGAAACGGGGCACCGGGGAGCTGTTTTTT; cdr3_aa: CASRWGQGKRGTGELFF
j_call: TRBJ2-7; clone_size: once; d_call: -; v_call: TRBV5-4; cdr3_nt: TGTGCCAGCAGCTCCAGCGGGCTTTCCTACGAGCAGTACTTC; cdr3_aa: CASSSSGLSYEQYF
j_call: TRBJ1-2; clone_size: -; d_call: TRBD1; v_call: TRBV15; cdr3_nt: TGTGCCACCAGCAGAGAGCCCCCAGGGACAGTATCTAACTATGGCTACACCTTC; cdr3_aa: CATSREPPGTVSNYGYTF
j_call: TRBJ2-2; clone_size: -; d_call: TRBD2; v_call: TRBV9; cdr3_nt: TGTGCCAGCAGCTTCCTAGCGGGAGGTGACACCGGGGAGCTGTTTTTT; cdr3_aa: CASSFLAGGDTGELFF
j_call: TRBJ2-7; clone_size: -; d_call: TRBD2; v_call: TRBV6-6; cdr3_nt: TGTGCCAGCAGTTACTTCCGGGAGGTAGCGGGGTCGGGGCAGTACTTC; cdr3_aa: CASSYFREVAGSGQYF
j_call: TRBJ2-3; clone_size: -; d_call: -; v_call: TRBV9; cdr3_nt: TGTGCCAGCAGCCCTAGCGGAGGGGGCAGCACAGATACGCAGTATTTT; cdr3_aa: CASSPSGGGSTDTQYF
j_call: TRBJ2-1; clone_size: -; d_call: TRBD2; v_call: TRBV7-9; cdr3_nt: TGTGCCAGCAGCGCCTACAGCGGGAGGGTTCCTTCCTACAATGAGCAGTTCTTC; cdr3_aa: CASSAYSGRVPSYNEQFF
j_call: TRBJ1-5; clone_size: once; d_call: -; v_call: TRBV28; cdr3_nt: TGTGCCAGCAGTCACTTACAGGGATTTGATCAGCCCCAGCATTTT; cdr3_aa: CASSHLQGFDQPQHF
j_call: TRBJ2-7; clone_size: -; d_call: TRBD1; v_call: TRBV5-6; cdr3_nt: TGTGCCAGCAGCCTCCCACAGGGGGGTTCGGTCGAGCAGTACTTC; cdr3_aa: CASSLPQGGSVEQYF
j_call: TRBJ2-7; clone_size: -; d_call: TRBD1; v_call: TRBV11-2; cdr3_nt: TGTGCCAGCAGCCTGCAAAGGGACAGTACCTACGAGCAGTACTTC; cdr3_aa: CASSLQRDSTYEQYF
j_call: TRBJ2-3; clone_size: -; d_call: -; v_call: TRBV18; cdr3_nt: TGTGCCAGCTCGCCTCCGGGGCTCAGGGCAGATACGCAGTATTTT; cdr3_aa: CASSPPGLRADTQYF
j_call: TRBJ2-5; clone_size: -; d_call: TRBD1; v_call: TRBV10-3; cdr3_nt: TGTGCCATCAGGGGGGACAGTGAGACCCAGTACTTC; cdr3_aa: CAIRGDSETQYF
j_call: TRBJ1-2; clone_size: few; d_call: -; v_call: TRBV5-4; cdr3_nt: TGTGCCAGCAGCTTGGACAGGGACTATGGCTACACCTTC; cdr3_aa: CASSLDRDYGYTF
j_call: TRBJ2-1; clone_size: -; d_call: TRBD1; v_call: TRBV5-1; cdr3_nt: TGCGCCAGCAGCATAAGTGGACAGGGGACCTACAATGAGCAGTTCTTC; cdr3_aa: CASSISGQGTYNEQFF
j_call: TRBJ2-7; clone_size: once; d_call: -; v_call: TRBV30; cdr3_nt: TGTGCCTGGAGTGTCGGCAGGGTCCACGAGCAGTACTTC; cdr3_aa: CAWSVGRVHEQYF
j_call: TRBJ2-5; clone_size: -; d_call: -; v_call: TRBV7-3; cdr3_nt: TGTGCCAGCAGCTTAAGTTTTGCAGGCGAGACCCAGTACTTC; cdr3_aa: CASSLSFAGETQYF
j_call: TRBJ2-7; clone_size: -; d_call: -; v_call: TRBV7-9; cdr3_nt: TGTGCCAGCAGCTTAGGGAGCCCCTACGAGCAGTACTTC; cdr3_aa: CASSLGSPYEQYF
j_call: TRBJ2-1; clone_size: -; d_call: TRBD2; v_call: TRBV11-2; cdr3_nt: TGTGCCAGCAGCATTTTTGGCTGGGCCGGGAGGGCCTACAATGAGCAGTTCTTC; cdr3_aa: CASSIFGWAGRAYNEQFF
j_call: TRBJ1-1; clone_size: -; d_call: -; v_call: TRBV18; cdr3_nt: TGTGCCAGCTCACCCACCCACTTGAACACTGAAGCTTTCTTT; cdr3_aa: CASSPTHLNTEAFF
j_call: TRBJ2-1; clone_size: -; d_call: TRBD2; v_call: TRBV28; cdr3_nt: TGTGCCAGCAGTGCTCAGCGGGGCTCCTACAATGAGCAGTTCTTC; cdr3_aa: CASSAQRGSYNEQFF
j_call: TRBJ2-1; clone_size: once; d_call: -; v_call: TRBV11-2; cdr3_nt: TGTGCCAGCAGCCCACGCCCAGGGAGGAATGAGCAGTTCTTC; cdr3_aa: CASSPRPGRNEQFF
j_call: TRBJ2-3; clone_size: -; d_call: TRBD2; v_call: TRBV5-8; cdr3_nt: TGTGCCAGCAGCCAAGGACTAGCGGGAGGGGGTAGCACAGATACGCAGTATTTT; cdr3_aa: CASSQGLAGGGSTDTQYF
j_call: TRBJ1-5; clone_size: -; d_call: -; v_call: TRBV2; cdr3_nt: TGTGCCAGCAGTGAATGGAGTTTTGTGGATCAGCCCCAGCATTTT; cdr3_aa: CASSEWSFVDQPQHF
j_call: TRBJ2-3; clone_size: -; d_call: TRBD2; v_call: TRBV5-3; cdr3_nt: TGTGCCAGAAGCGAGGGACTAGCGGGAGAATCTGATACGCAGTATTTT; cdr3_aa: CARSEGLAGESDTQYF